This is a list of T cell receptor beta chains from one sample in a study of blood T cell repertoires in COVID-19. The table came from immunoSEQ multiplex PCR; TCRdb's copy has only in-frame clones and leaves some out. The data hold approximately 160,000 clones, with around 90% observed a single time. The sample taken for sequencing was peripheral blood. The source of these receptors is a man between 60 and 75 years old with COVID-19, enrolled during active disease. The CDR3 runs from the conserved cysteine through the conserved F or W. A D gene is named only where the DNA matches it firmly. Only part of the rows carry a size: once, few, many, or a class if the clone is expanded.

TGTGCCAGCAGTTTATGGGGGCTAGGACCCCTCCACTTT,CASSLWGLGPLHF,NA,NA,TRBV27,TRBJ1-6
TGCGCCAGCAGCTCCAGACAGGGGGAACTAGCCAAAAACATTCAGTACTTC,CASSSRQGELAKNIQYF,NA,TRBD1,TRBV5-1,TRBJ2-4
TGTGCCAGCAGTCCCACACTAGCAAAACTGTTTTTT,CASSPTLAKLFF,NA,NA,TRBV28,TRBJ1-4
TGTGCCAGCAGTTTGAGAGGGAGCACTGAAGCTTTCTTT,CASSLRGSTEAFF,NA,NA,TRBV28,TRBJ1-1
TGTGCCAGCAGTCCAGGCTTGGCTCAGCCCCAGCATTTT,CASSPGLAQPQHF,NA,NA,TRBV12-3/TRBV12-4,TRBJ1-5
TGTGCCAGCAGTTCGGCGGGGGGGCCCTACAATGAGCAGTTCTTC,CASSSAGGPYNEQFF,NA,TRBD2,TRBV6-5,TRBJ2-1
TGTGCCTGGAGCGCGCCGAATTTGAGTGAAAAACTGTTTTTT,CAWSAPNLSEKLFF,NA,NA,TRBV30,TRBJ1-4
TGTGCCAGCAGCTTAGGACATACCTACGAGCAGTACTTC,CASSLGHTYEQYF,NA,NA,TRBV7-8,TRBJ2-7
TGTGCCAGTAGTACCAACAGGGATCAGCCCCAGCATTTT,CASSTNRDQPQHF,once,NA,TRBV19,TRBJ1-5
TGTGCCAGTGGGGACTCAACTAATGAAAAACTGTTTTTT,CASGDSTNEKLFF,NA,NA,TRBV6-5,TRBJ1-4
TGTGCCAGCAGAGGGACAGGGGGTCACTATGGCTACACCTTC,CASRGTGGHYGYTF,NA,TRBD1,TRBV25-1,TRBJ1-2
TGCAGCGCCGGACAGGTCAGCTATGGCTACACCTTC,CSAGQVSYGYTF,once,TRBD1,TRBV29-1,TRBJ1-2
TGTGCCAGCATATCGAGTACTAGCGGGAGTATCTACGAGCAGTACTTC,CASISSTSGSIYEQYF,NA,TRBD2,TRBV7-2,TRBJ2-7
TGTGCCAGCAGCTCAGGCTCTCCCGACTACGAGCAGTACTTC,CASSSGSPDYEQYF,NA,NA,TRBV5-8,TRBJ2-7
TGTGCCAGCTCACCTCTGCGGGGGGAGGATCAGCCCCAGCATTTT,CASSPLRGEDQPQHF,once,NA,TRBV18,TRBJ1-5
TGTGCCAGCAGCTACAGGGGTAACACTGAAGCTTTCTTT,CASSYRGNTEAFF,NA,TRBD1,TRBV7-9,TRBJ1-1
TGTGCCAGTAGTAAATTCCCCGGCGGAGGCCACGCTTTCTTT,CASSKFPGGGHAFF,NA,NA,TRBV19,TRBJ1-1
TGTGCCAGCAGCCAAGGACAGACTAATCAGCCCCAGCATTTT,CASSQGQTNQPQHF,NA,NA,TRBV6-5,TRBJ1-5
TGTGCCAGCAGCCAGCACCGGACAGACAATGAGCAGTTCTTC,CASSQHRTDNEQFF,NA,NA,TRBV7-8,TRBJ2-1
TGTGCCAGCAGTTCTAGCCCGAGAGACGAGCAGTACTTC,CASSSSPRDEQYF,NA,NA,TRBV6-5,TRBJ2-7
TGTGCCAGCAGCCCTGCGTCGACCCAGTACTTC,CASSPASTQYF,NA,NA,TRBV12-3/TRBV12-4,TRBJ2-5
TGTGCCAGCAGTATAATAGAGGATTCACCCCTCCACTTT,CASSIIEDSPLHF,NA,NA,TRBV28,TRBJ1-6
TGTGCCAGCAGTCCACTGAGCTTCCGGAGCTACGAGCAGTACTTC,CASSPLSFRSYEQYF,NA,NA,TRBV6-2/TRBV6-3,TRBJ2-7
TGTGCCAGCAGTGTGGGGGCAGGGAACACTGAAGCTTTCTTT,CASSVGAGNTEAFF,few,NA,TRBV11-2,TRBJ1-1
TGTGCCAGCTCACCACCGGGCAGGGGATCCACTGAAGCTTTCTTT,CASSPPGRGSTEAFF,NA,NA,TRBV18,TRBJ1-1
TGCGCCAGCAGCCAAGGTGACAGGGTTGGAGGCTACACCTTC,CASSQGDRVGGYTF,NA,TRBD1,TRBV4-1,TRBJ1-2
TGTGCCAGCAGCTTCGGACAGGCGAACACTGAAGCTTTCTTT,CASSFGQANTEAFF,NA,TRBD1,TRBV7-2,TRBJ1-1
TGTGCCAGCTCACCAGTTCGGACAGAAATTTACGAGCAGTACTTC,CASSPVRTEIYEQYF,NA,NA,TRBV18,TRBJ2-7
TGTGCCAGCAGCCCCACGGGACTAGCAGATAACAATGAGCAGTTCTTC,CASSPTGLADNNEQFF,NA,TRBD2,TRBV7-3,TRBJ2-1
TGTGCCAGCAGCTCCGTAGCGGGGGAGACCCAAGAGACCCAGTACTTC,CASSSVAGETQETQYF,NA,TRBD2,TRBV7-2,TRBJ2-5
TGTGCCAGCAGTGGCCGGGACAGGGGCAATCAGCCCCAGCATTTT,CASSGRDRGNQPQHF,NA,TRBD1,TRBV28,TRBJ1-5
TGTGCCAGCACCGAATTGGGGGGTCGAGTGGACGGGACCCAGTACTTC,CASTELGGRVDGTQYF,NA,NA,TRBV28,TRBJ2-5
TGTGCCAGCAGACCAGGGGGGTCCTACGAGCAGTACTTC,CASRPGGSYEQYF,NA,NA,TRBV3-1/TRBV3-2,TRBJ2-7
TGTGCCAGCAGCTTGAATGGACAGGCTTACTCCTACGAGCAGTACTTC,CASSLNGQAYSYEQYF,NA,TRBD1,TRBV5-8,TRBJ2-7
TGTGCCATCAGTATGGGACAGCTCGATTCACCCCTCCACTTT,CAISMGQLDSPLHF,once,TRBD1,TRBV10-3,TRBJ1-6
TGTGCCAGCAGCTTAGGGCGGGGGGCTGTCAATGAGCAGTTCTTC,CASSLGRGAVNEQFF,NA,TRBD2,TRBV7-9,TRBJ2-1
TGTGCCTGGAGAAAAGCGGGCCCCACAGATACGCAGTATTTT,CAWRKAGPTDTQYF,NA,NA,TRBV30,TRBJ2-3
TGTGCCAGCAGGGACAACTCCTACGAGCAGTACTTC,CASRDNSYEQYF,NA,NA,TRBV7-2,TRBJ2-7
TGTGCCAGCAGGGGAGAGGACGAGCAGTACTTC,CASRGEDEQYF,NA,NA,TRBV11-3,TRBJ2-7
TGTGCCAGCGTGACTACGTCTATTCATGGCTACACCTTC,CASVTTSIHGYTF,NA,NA,TRBV28,TRBJ1-2
TGCACTCCCCGGGGGACAGCGAGCAATCAGCCCCAGCATTTT,CTPRGTASNQPQHF,NA,TRBD1,TRBV10-1,TRBJ1-5
TGTGCCAGTAGTATCGACAGGGATCAGCCCCAGCATTTT,CASSIDRDQPQHF,NA,TRBD1,TRBV19,TRBJ1-5
TGCGCCAGCAGCTTGGGCCTTTGGGGGCCGGAAAGCACAGATACGCAGTATTTT,CASSLGLWGPESTDTQYF,NA,NA,TRBV5-1,TRBJ2-3
TGTGCCAGCAGCTTACAAACGGTCACCGGGGAGCTGTTTTTT,CASSLQTVTGELFF,NA,NA,TRBV11-3,TRBJ2-2
TGTGCCAGCAGCCCTCCGCGGGGCGGGAGCCCCTACGAGCAGTACTTC,CASSPPRGGSPYEQYF,NA,TRBD2,TRBV3-1/TRBV3-2,TRBJ2-7
TGTGCCAGTAGCCCCGGGTCCTCCCCTTTAGGGACCCAGTACTTC,CASSPGSSPLGTQYF,NA,NA,TRBV19,TRBJ2-5
TGTGCCAGCAGCTTTCGACAGGGGAGTACTGAAGCTTTCTTT,CASSFRQGSTEAFF,NA,TRBD1,TRBV7-8,TRBJ1-1
TGTGCCAGCAGCCTCACCTACCGGGGGTCCGCTGAAGCTTTCTTT,CASSLTYRGSAEAFF,NA,NA,TRBV3-1/TRBV3-2,TRBJ1-1